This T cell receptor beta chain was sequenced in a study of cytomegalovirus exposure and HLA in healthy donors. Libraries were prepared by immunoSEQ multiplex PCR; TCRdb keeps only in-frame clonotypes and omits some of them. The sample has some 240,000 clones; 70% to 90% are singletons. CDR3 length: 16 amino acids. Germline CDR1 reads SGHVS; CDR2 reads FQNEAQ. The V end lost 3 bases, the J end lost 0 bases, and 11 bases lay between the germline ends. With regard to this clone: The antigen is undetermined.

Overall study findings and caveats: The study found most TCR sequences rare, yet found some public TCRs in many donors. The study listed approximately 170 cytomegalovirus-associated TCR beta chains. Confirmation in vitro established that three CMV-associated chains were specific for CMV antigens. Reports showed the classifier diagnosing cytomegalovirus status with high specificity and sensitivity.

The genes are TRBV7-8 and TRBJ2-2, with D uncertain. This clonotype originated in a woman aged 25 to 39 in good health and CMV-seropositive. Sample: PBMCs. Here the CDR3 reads CASSFYLNANTGELFF. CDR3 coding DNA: TGTGCCAGCAGCTTTTATCTAAACGCGAACACCGGGGAGCTGTTTTTT.